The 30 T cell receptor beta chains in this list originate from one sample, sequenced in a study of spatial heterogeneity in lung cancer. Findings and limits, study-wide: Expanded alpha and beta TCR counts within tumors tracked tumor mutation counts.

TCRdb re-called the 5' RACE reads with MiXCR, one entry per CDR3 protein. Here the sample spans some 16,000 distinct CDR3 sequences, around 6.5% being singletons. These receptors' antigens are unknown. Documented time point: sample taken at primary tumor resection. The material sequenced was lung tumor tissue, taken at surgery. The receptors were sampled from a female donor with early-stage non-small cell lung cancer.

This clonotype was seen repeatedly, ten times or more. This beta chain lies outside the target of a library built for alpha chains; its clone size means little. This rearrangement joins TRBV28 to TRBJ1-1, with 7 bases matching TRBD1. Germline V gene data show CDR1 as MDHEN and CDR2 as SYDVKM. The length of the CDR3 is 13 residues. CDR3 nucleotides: TGTGCGAGTAGGGGGCAGGGTGGTTACGTAGCTTTCTTT. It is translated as CASRGQGGYVAFF.

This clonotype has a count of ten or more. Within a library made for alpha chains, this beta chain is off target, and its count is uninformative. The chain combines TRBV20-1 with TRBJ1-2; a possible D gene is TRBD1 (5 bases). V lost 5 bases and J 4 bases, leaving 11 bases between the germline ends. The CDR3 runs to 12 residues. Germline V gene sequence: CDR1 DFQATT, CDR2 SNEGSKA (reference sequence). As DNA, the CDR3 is TGCAGTGCTCCTCAGGGAAGCTATGGCTACACCTTC. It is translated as CSAPQGSYGYTF.

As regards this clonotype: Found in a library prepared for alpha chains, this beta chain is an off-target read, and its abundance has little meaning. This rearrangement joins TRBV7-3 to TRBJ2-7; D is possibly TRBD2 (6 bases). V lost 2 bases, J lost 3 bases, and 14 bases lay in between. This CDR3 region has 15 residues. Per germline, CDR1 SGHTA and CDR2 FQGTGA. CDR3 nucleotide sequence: TGTGCCAGCAGCTTAGTACCATCGGGAGACTACGAGCAGTACTTC. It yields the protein CASSLVPSGDYEQYF.

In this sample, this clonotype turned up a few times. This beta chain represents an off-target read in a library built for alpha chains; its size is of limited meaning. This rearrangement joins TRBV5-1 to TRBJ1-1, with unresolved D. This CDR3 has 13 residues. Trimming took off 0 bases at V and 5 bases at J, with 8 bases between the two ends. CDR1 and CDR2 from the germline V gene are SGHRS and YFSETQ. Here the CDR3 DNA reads TGCGCCAGCAGCTTGGAAGGGAGAACTGAAGCTTTCTTT. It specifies CASSLEGRTEAFF.

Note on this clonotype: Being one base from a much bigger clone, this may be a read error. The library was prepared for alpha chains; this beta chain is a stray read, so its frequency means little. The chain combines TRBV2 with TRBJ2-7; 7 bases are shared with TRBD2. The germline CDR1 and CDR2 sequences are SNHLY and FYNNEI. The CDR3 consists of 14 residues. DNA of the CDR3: TGTGTCAGCAGGGAAGGGGAGGGGCCCTACGAGCAGTACTTC. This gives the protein CVSREGEGPYEQYF. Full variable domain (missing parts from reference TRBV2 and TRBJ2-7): EPEVTQTPSHQVTQMGQEVILRCVPISNHLYFYWYRQILGQKVEFLVSFYNNEISEKSEIFDDQFSVERPDGSNFTLKIRSTKLEDSAMYFCVSREGEGPYEQYFGPGTRLTVT.

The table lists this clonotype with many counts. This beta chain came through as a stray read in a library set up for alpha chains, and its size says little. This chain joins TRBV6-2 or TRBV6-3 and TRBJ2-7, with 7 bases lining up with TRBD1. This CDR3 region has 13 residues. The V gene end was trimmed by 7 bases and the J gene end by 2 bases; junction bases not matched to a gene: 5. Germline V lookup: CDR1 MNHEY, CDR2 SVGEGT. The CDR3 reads CASKTDRTYEQYF. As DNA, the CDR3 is TGTGCCAGCAAGACGGACAGGACCTACGAGCAGTACTTC.

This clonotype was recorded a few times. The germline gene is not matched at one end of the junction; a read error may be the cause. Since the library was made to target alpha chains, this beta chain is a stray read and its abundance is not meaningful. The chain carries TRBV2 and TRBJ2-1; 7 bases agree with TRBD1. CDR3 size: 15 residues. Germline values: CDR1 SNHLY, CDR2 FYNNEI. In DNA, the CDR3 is TGTGTCAGCAGTGCGACGGCAGGGGGTGGGGATGAGCAGTTCTTC. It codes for CVSSATAGGGDEQFF.

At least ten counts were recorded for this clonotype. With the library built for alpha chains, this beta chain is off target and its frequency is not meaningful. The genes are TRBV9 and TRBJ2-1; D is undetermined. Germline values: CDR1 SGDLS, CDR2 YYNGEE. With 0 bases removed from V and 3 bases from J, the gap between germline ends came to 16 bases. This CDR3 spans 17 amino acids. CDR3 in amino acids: CASSVDQAVQIYNEQFF. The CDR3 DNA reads TGTGCCAGCAGCGTAGATCAGGCAGTGCAAATCTACAATGAGCAGTTCTTC.

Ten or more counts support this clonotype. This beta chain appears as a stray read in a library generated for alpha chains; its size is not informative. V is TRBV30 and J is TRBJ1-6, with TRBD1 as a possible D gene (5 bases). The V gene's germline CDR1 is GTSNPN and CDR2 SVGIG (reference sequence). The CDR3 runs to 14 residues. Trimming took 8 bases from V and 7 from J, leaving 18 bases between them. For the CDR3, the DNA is TGTGCCGGAAAGTCGGGGCCAGAAAATTCACCCCTCCACTTT. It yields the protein CAGKSGPENSPLHF. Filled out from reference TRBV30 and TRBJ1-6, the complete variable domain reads SQTIHQWPATLVQPVGSPLSLECTVEGTSNPNLYWYRQAAGRGLQLLFYSVGIGQISSEVPQNLSASRPQDRQFILSSKKLLLSDSGFYLCAGKSGPENSPLHFGNGTRLTVT.

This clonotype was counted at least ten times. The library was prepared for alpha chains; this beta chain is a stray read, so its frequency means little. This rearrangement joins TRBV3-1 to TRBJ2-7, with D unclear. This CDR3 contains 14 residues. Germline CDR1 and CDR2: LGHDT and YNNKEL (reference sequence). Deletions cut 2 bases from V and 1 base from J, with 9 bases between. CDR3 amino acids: CASSQTSSSYEQYF. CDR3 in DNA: TGTGCCAGCAGCCAAACTTCCTCATCCTACGAGCAGTACTTC.

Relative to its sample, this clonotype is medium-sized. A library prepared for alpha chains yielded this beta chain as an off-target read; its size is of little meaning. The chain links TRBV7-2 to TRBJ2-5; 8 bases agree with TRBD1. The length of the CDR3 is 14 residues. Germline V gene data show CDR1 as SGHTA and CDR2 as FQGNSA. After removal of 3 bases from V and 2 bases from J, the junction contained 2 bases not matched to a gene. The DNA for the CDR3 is TGTGCCAGCAGCTTCAACAGGGGGCAAGAGACCCAGTACTTC. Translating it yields CASSFNRGQETQYF.

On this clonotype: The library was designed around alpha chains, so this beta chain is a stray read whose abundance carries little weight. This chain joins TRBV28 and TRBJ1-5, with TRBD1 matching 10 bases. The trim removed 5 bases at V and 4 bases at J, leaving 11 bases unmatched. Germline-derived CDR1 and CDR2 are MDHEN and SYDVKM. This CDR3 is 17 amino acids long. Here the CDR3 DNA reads TGTGCCAGCAGTCGGGACAGGGGCCGCCAGGCGAATCAGCCCCAGCATTTT. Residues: CASSRDRGRQANQPQHF.

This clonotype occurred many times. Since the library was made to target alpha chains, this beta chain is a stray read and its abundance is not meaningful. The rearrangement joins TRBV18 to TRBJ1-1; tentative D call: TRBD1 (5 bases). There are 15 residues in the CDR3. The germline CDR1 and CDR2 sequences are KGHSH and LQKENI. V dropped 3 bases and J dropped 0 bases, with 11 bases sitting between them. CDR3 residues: CASSPDTGLNTEAFF. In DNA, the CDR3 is TGTGCCAGCTCACCGGACACAGGCCTGAACACTGAAGCTTTCTTT.

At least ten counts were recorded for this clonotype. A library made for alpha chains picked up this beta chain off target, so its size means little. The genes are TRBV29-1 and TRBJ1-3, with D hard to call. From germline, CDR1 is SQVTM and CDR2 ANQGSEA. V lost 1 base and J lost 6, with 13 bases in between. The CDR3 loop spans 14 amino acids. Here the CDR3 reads CSVEVGGYQNTIYF. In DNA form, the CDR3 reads TGCAGCGTTGAAGTTGGAGGATATCAAAACACCATATATTTT.

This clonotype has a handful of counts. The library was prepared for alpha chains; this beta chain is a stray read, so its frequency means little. CDR3 region: CASSSAGPPNYGYTF. The CDR3 region has the DNA TGTGCCAGCAGTTCGGCCGGGCCCCCCAACTATGGCTACACCTTC. The chain combines TRBV27 with TRBJ1-2, with D uncertain. CDR1 is MNHEY, CDR2 SMNVEV, per germline (reference sequence). V lost 4 bases, J lost 2 bases, and 14 bases lay in between. This CDR3 is built from 15 residues.

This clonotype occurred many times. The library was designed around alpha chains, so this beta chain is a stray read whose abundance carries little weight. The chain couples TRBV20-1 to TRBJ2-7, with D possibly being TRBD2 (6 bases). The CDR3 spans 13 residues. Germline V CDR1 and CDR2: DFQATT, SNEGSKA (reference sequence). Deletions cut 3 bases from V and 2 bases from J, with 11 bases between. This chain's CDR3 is CSASTLAPYEQYF. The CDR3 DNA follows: TGCAGTGCTAGCACCCTAGCGCCCTACGAGCAGTACTTC.

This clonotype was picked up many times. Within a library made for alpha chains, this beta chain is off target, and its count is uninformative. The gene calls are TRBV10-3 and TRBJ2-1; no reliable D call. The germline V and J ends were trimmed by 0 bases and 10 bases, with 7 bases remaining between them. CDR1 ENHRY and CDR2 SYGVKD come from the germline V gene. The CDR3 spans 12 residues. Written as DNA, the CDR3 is TGTGCCATCAGTGAGTCCCGCCGAGAGCAGTTCTTC. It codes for CAISESRREQFF.

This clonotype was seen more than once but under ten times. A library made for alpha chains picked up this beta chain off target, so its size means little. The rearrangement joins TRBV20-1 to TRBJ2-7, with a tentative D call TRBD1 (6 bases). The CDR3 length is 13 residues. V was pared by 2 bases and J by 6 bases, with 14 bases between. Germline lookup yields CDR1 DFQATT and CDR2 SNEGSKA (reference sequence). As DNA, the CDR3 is TGCAGTGCTAGATTTTCCGGGACACTCGAGCAGTACTTC. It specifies CSARFSGTLEQYF.

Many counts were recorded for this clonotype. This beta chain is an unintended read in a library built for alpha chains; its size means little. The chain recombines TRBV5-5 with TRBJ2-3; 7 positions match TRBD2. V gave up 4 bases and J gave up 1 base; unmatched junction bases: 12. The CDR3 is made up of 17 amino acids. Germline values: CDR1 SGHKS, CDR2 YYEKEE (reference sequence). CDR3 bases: TGTGCCAGCAGCGCTACTAGCGTACAGAGTCGCACAGATACGCAGTATTTT. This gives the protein CASSATSVQSRTDTQYF.

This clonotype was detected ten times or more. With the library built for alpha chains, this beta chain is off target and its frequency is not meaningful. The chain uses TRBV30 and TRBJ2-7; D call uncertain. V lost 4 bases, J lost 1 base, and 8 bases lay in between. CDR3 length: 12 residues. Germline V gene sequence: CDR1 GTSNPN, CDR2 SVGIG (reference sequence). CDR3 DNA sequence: TGTGCCTGGAACTATGGTTCCTACGAGCAGTACTTC. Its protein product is CAWNYGSYEQYF.

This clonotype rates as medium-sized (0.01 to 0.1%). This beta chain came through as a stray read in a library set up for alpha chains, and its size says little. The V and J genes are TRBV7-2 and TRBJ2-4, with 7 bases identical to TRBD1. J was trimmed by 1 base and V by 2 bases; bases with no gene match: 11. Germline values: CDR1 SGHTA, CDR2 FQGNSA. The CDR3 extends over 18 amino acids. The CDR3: CASSLYYRGTVAKNIQYF. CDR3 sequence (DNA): TGTGCCAGCAGCTTATATTATCGAGGGACAGTGGCCAAAAACATTCAGTACTTC.

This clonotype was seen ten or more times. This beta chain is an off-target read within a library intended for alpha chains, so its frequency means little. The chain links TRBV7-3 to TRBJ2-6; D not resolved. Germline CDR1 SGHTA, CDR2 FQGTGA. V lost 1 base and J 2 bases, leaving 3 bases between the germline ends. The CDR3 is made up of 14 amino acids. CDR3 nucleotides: TGTGCCAGCAGCTTAATCCCTGGGGCCAACGTCCTGACTTTC. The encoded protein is CASSLIPGANVLTF.

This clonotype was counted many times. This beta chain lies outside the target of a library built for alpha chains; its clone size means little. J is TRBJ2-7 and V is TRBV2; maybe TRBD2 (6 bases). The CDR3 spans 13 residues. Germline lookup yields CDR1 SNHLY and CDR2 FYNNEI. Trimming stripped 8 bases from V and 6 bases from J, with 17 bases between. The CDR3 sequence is CASQDWRGVEQYF. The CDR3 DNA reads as TGTGCCAGCCAAGACTGGAGGGGCGTCGAGCAGTACTTC.

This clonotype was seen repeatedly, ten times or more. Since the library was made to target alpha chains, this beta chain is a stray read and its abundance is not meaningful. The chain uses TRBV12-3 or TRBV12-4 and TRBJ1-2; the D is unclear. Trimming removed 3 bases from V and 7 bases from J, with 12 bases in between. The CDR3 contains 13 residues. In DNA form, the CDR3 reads TGTGCCAGCAGTTTCCAAGGGTTCCGTGGCTACACCTTC. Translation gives CASSFQGFRGYTF.

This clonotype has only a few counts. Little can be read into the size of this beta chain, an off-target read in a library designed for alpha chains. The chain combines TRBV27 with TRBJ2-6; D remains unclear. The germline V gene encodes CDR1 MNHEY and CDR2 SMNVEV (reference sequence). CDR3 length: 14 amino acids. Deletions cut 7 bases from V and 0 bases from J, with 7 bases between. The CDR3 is CASTSFSGANVLTF. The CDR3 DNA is TGTGCCAGCACTAGTTTCTCTGGGGCCAACGTCCTGACTTTC.

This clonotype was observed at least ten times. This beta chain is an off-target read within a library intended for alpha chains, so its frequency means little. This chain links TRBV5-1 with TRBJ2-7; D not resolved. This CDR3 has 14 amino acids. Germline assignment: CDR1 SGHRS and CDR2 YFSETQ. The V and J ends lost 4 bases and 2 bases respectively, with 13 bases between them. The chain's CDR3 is CASSLSFAPYEQYF. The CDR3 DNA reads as TGCGCCAGCAGCCTATCATTTGCCCCCTACGAGCAGTACTTC.

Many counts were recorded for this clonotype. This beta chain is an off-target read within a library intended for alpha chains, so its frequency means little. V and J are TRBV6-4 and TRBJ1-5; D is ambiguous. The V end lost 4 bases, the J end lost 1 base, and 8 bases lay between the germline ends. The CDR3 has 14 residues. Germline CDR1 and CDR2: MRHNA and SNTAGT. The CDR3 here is CASSAEESNQPQHF. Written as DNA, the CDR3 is TGTGCCAGCAGTGCTGAGGAGAGCAATCAGCCCCAGCATTTT.

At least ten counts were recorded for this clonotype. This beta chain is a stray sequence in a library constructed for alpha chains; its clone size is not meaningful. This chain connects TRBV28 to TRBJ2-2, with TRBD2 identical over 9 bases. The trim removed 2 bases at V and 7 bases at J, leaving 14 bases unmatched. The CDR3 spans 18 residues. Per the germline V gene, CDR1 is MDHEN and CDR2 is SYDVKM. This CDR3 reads CASSLRTHSGGGGGELFF. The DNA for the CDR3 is TGTGCCAGCAGTTTAAGGACCCATAGCGGGGGCGGAGGCGGGGAGCTGTTTTTT.

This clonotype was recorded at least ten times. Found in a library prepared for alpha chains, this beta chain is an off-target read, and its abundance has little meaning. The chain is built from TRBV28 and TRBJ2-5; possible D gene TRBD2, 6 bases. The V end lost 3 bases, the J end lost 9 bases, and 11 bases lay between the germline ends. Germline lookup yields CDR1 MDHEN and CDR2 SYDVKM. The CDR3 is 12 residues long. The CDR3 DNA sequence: TGTGCCAGCAGTTTGGTCCGGAGGGCCCAGTACTTC. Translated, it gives CASSLVRRAQYF.

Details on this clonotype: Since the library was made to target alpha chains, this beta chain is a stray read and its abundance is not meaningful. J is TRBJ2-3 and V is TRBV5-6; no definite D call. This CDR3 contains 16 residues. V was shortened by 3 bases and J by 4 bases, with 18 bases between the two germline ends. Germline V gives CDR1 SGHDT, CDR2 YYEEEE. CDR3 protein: CASSSSEQSRADTQYF. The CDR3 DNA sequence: TGTGCCAGCAGCTCGTCCGAACAGAGTAGGGCAGATACGCAGTATTTT.